The present TCR beta chain was sequenced within a study of beta chain features in type 1 diabetes. Study results and limitations: Moderate yet significant TCRB CDR3 shortening was seen in Type 1 diabetes patients in all four CD4+ subsets. Researchers reported that naive, central memory and Treg TCRB repertoires appeared more similar in patients than in healthy donors.

Isolated RNA was reverse transcribed in full, so expressed TCRB transcripts were sequenced. The repertoire was sequenced with immunoSEQ multiplex PCR; TCRdb's copy has only in-frame clones and lacks some. Of hundreds of thousands of clones detected, roughly a sixth appear once; the ten largest clones hold about 0.087%. This clone was observed a handful of times. Its specificity is unknown. Losses at the gene ends were 5 bases for V and 7 bases for J; bases not matched to a gene: 9. CDR1 and CDR2 (germline): SGHAT, FQNNGV. This CDR3 region has 15 residues. The chain employs TRBV11-2 and TRBJ2-2, with 8 nucleotides matching TRBD1. Sequencing was performed on naive CD4+ T cells from blood. The clonotype was recovered from a man younger than 35 in good health. CDR3: CASSPRTGKVGELFF. In DNA form, the CDR3 reads TGTGCCAGCAGCCCGAGGACAGGGAAGGTCGGGGAGCTGTTTTTT.